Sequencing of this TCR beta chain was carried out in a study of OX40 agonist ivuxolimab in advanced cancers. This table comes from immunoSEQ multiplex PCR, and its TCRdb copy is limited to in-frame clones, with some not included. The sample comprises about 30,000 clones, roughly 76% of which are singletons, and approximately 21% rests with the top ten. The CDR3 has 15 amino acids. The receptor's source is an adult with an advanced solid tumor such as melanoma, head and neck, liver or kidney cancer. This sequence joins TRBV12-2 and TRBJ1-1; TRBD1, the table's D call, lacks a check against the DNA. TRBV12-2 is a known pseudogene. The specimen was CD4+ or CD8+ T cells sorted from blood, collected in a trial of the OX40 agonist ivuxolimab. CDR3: CASRSEWGENTEAFF. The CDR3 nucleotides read TGTGCAAGTCGCTCCGAATGGGGCGAGAACACTGAAGCTTTCTTT.